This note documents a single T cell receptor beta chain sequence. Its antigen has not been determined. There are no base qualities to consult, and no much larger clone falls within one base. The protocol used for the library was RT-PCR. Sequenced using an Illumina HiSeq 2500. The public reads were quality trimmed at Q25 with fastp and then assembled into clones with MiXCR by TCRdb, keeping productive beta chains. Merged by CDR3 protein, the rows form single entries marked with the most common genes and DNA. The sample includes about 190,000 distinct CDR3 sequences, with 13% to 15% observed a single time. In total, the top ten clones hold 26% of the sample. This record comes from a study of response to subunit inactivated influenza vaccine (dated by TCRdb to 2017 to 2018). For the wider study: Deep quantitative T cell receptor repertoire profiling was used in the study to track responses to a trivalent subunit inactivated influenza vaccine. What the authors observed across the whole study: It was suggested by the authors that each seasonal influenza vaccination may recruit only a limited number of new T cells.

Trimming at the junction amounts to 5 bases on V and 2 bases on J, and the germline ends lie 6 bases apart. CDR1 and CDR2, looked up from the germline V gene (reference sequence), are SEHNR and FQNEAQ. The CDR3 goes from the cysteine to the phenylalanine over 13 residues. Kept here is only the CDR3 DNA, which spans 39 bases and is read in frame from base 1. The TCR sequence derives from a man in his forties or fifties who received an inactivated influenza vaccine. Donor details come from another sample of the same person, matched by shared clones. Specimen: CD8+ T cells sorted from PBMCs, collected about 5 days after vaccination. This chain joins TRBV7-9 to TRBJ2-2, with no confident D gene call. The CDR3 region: CASSISNTGELFF. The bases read TGTGCCAGCAGCATCAGTAACACCGGGGAGCTGTTTTTT.